This TCR beta chain was documented in a study of cytomegalovirus exposure and HLA in healthy donors. Study information: Earlier, 117 million unique TCR beta sequences were recovered from some 200 million T cells by an analysis.

Study-level points and caveats: TCR sequences were mostly rare, though some public TCRs occurred in many donors. There were under 200 TCR beta chains listed as cytomegalovirus-associated.

Worth noting for this clone: Its antigen is not identified.

The CDR3 consists of 15 residues. V lost 3 bases to trimming and J lost 6 bases, with 17 bases between them. Germline V gives CDR1 SGDLS, CDR2 YYNGEE. It was with 60 Vbeta and 13 Jbeta primers that the PCR ran. The protocol was immunoSEQ multiplex PCR, while the TCRdb copy is restricted to in-frame clones and leaves out a portion. The sample lists about 170,000 clones, 62% seen once, with just under 3% in the top ten. Sequenced: PBMCs. The receptor was derived from a man in his forties or fifties in good health and CMV-seronegative. The J gene is TRBJ2-3, the V gene TRBV9; the D gene is possibly TRBD2 (6 bases). CDR3 amino acids: CASSAAGSSWDTQYF. CDR3 nucleotides: TGTGCCAGCAGCGCCGCGGGATCTAGCTGGGATACGCAGTATTTT.